One sample yielded the 27 T cell receptor beta chains listed below, sequenced in a study of blood T cell repertoires in COVID-19. Only in-frame clones appear in the TCRdb table, and some are missing; sequencing was by immunoSEQ multiplex PCR. The sample yields 350,000 to 550,000 clones, about 90% seen once. The source material was PBMCs or T cells enriched from blood (not recorded which). These TCRs come from a woman aged 18-29 years with acute COVID-19.

The chain joins TRBV6-5 to TRBJ2-3, with TRBD2 matching 8 bases. Trimming removed 7 bases from V and 3 bases from J; junction bases left unmatched: 6. This CDR3 comprises 14 residues. Germline CDR1 and CDR2: MNHEY and SVGAGI. Written as DNA, the CDR3 is TGTGCCAGCAACACGGGAGGGCCGACAGATACGCAGTATTTT. This encodes CASNTGGPTDTQYF.

The chain has TRBV5-8 and TRBJ2-5, with D perhaps TRBD1 (6 bases). Germline CDR1 reads SGHTS; CDR2 reads YDEGEE. CDR3 size: 14 residues. V dropped 4 bases and J dropped 2 bases, with 12 bases sitting between them. The CDR3 DNA sequence: TGTGCCAGCAGCGTTGAGGGGGTTCAAGAGACCCAGTACTTC. Residues: CASSVEGVQETQYF.

The V and J genes are TRBV6-5 and TRBJ2-7; D call uncertain. This CDR3 has 14 amino acids. V dropped 2 bases and J dropped 7 bases, with 15 bases sitting between them. Germline assignment: CDR1 MNHEY and CDR2 SVGAGI. The DNA of the CDR3 is TGTGCCAGCAGTTACGGGCCCGCCTGGCTGGAGCAGTACTTC. Translated, it gives CASSYGPAWLEQYF.

J is TRBJ2-2 and V is TRBV3-1 (or the pseudogene TRBV3-2); D unresolved. Germline V gene data show CDR1 as LGHDT and CDR2 as YNNKEL (reference sequence). With 0 bases removed from V and 5 bases from J, the gap between germline ends came to 19 bases. The CDR3 length is 18 residues. Written as DNA, the CDR3 is TGTGCCAGCAGCCAAGAGGTTGAGAGGCCCCGACGGACCGGGGAGCTGTTTTTT. This translates into CASSQEVERPRRTGELFF.

The chain uses TRBV7-9 and TRBJ1-5, with D hard to call. V lost 1 base, J lost 4 bases, and 11 bases lay in between. The CDR3 extends over 15 amino acids. The germline V gene has CDR1 SEHNR and CDR2 FQNEAQ (reference sequence). The CDR3 sequence is CASSLGQVLNQPQHF. CDR3 nucleotide sequence: TGTGCCAGCAGCTTAGGGCAGGTTTTGAATCAGCCCCAGCATTTT.

The V and J genes are TRBV6-5 and TRBJ2-7, with 8 bases identical to TRBD1. In germline, CDR1 is MNHEY, CDR2 SVGAGI. The CDR3 is 13 amino acids. V shed 5 bases, J shed 7 bases, and the junction held 7 bases outside the gene matches. CDR3 region: CASSPRTGREQYF. The CDR3 DNA follows: TGTGCCAGCAGTCCCCGGACAGGGAGGGAGCAGTACTTC.

This chain uses TRBV19 with TRBJ1-2; TRBD1 aligns across 7 bases. The CDR3 sequence is 14 residues long. V trimming: 4 bases; J trimming: 4 bases; junction bases outside the gene matches: 6. From germline, CDR1 is LNHDA and CDR2 SQIVND (reference sequence). As DNA, the CDR3 is TGTGCCAGTAGTACAGGGACAGTGGTCTATGGCTACACCTTC. Translation gives CASSTGTVVYGYTF.

This rearrangement joins TRBV4-1 to TRBJ1-2; 8 nucleotides line up with TRBD1. Trimming cost V 0 bases and J 6 bases; bases outside gene matches: 6. Germline CDR1 reads MGHRA; CDR2 reads YSYEKL. This CDR3 has 15 amino acids. The CDR3 DNA sequence: TGCGCCAGCAGCCAAGAACCGGGACAGGTTGATGGCTACACCTTC. Protein product: CASSQEPGQVDGYTF.

This chain uses TRBV6-6 with TRBJ2-3; D is possibly TRBD1 (6 bases). This CDR3 is 16 amino acids long. The germline CDR1 and CDR2 sequences are MNHNY and SVGAGI (reference sequence). The V and J ends lost 6 bases and 2 bases respectively, with 18 bases between them. The DNA of the CDR3 is TGTGCCAGCAGACCCCCTCCAGGACAGACCACAGATACGCAGTATTTT. Translation: CASRPPPGQTTDTQYF.

V is TRBV24-1 and J is TRBJ2-1; 7 bases map to TRBD1. The germline V gene has CDR1 KGHDR and CDR2 SFDVKD. Trimming at V came to 3 bases and at J to 6 bases, leaving 10 bases not matched to a gene. The CDR3 is 16 amino acids. In DNA form, the CDR3 reads TGTGCCACCAGTGATGACAGGGAAAATATATTCAATGAGCAGTTCTTC. It is translated as CATSDDRENIFNEQFF.

The chain combines TRBV4-2 with TRBJ1-4; 7 nucleotides match TRBD1. This CDR3 has 13 residues. Unmatched junction bases numbered 7, after V lost 3 bases and J lost 12 bases. Germline V gene lookup returns CDR1 LGHNA and CDR2 YNFKEQ. CDR3 sequence: CASSQFDRDQLFF. The CDR3 coding sequence is TGTGCCAGCAGCCAGTTTGACAGGGATCAACTGTTTTTT.

This chain links TRBV5-5 with TRBJ1-2, with no clear D. The CDR3 contains 15 residues. Deletions cut 5 bases from V and 5 bases from J, with 19 bases between. Per the germline V gene, CDR1 is SGHKS and CDR2 is YYEKEE (reference sequence). The DNA of the CDR3 is TGTGCCAGCAGTGTGACCCCGGGTCCCCTTTATGGCTACACCTTC. Its protein product is CASSVTPGPLYGYTF.

The chain is built from TRBV5-6 and TRBJ2-7, with 10 bases aligning to TRBD2. Trimming at V came to 0 bases and at J to 4 bases, leaving 4 bases not matched to a gene. CDR1 SGHDT and CDR2 YYEEEE come from the germline V gene. The CDR3 consists of 15 residues. CDR3 coding DNA: TGTGCCAGCAGCTTGGGGGTAGCGGGAGGTTACGAGCAGTACTTC. Encoded protein: CASSLGVAGGYEQYF. Combining the CDR3 with reference TRBV5-6 and TRBJ2-7 gives the whole variable domain DAGVTQSPTHLIKTRGQQVTLRCSPKSGHDTVSWYQQALGQGPQFIFQYYEEEERQRGNFPDRFSGHQFPNYSSELNVNALLLGDSALYLCASSLGVAGGYEQYFGPGTRLTVT.

The rearrangement joins TRBV9 to TRBJ2-3; 7 bases align to TRBD1. With V trimmed by 0 bases and J by 2 bases, 6 bases remained unmatched. The CDR3 totals 16 residues. Germline CDR1 reads SGDLS; CDR2 reads YYNGEE. The CDR3 nucleotides read TGTGCCAGCAGCGTAGATGAGACAGGGTTCACAGATACGCAGTATTTT. Translating it yields CASSVDETGFTDTQYF. Using reference TRBV9 and TRBJ2-3 for the parts outside the CDR3, the full variable domain is DSGVTQTPKHLITATGQRVTLRCSPRSGDLSVYWYQQSLDQGLQFLIQYYNGEERAKGNILERFSAQQFPDLHSELNLSSLELGDSALYFCASSVDETGFTDTQYFGPGTRLTVL.

This clone was counted once. CDR3 region: CASSAMRGGRAFF. CDR3 coding DNA: TGTGCCAGCAGTGCGATGAGAGGGGGAAGAGCTTTCTTT. This chain links TRBV12-3 or TRBV12-4 with TRBJ1-1; tentatively, D is TRBD1 (6 bases). Trimming left V 5 bases short and J 10 bases short, with 17 bases between. The CDR3 consists of 13 residues.

This sequence joins TRBV5-7 and TRBJ1-1; TRBD1 matches at 8 bases. TRBV5-7 is noted as an ORF with a role that remains uncertain. With 4 bases clipped from V and 6 bases from J, the junction kept 14 bases outside the gene matches. The CDR3 is 16 residues long. This CDR3 reads CASSPKAETGAAEAFF. In DNA form, the CDR3 reads TGTGCCAGCAGCCCAAAGGCGGAGACAGGGGCGGCTGAAGCTTTCTTT.

The chain carries TRBV5-4 and TRBJ2-1; 10 positions match TRBD2. This CDR3 spans 15 amino acids. Per the germline V gene, CDR1 is SGHNT and CDR2 is YYREEE (reference sequence). V lost 3 bases to trimming and J lost 6 bases; unmatched junction nucleotides: 6. For the CDR3, the DNA is TGTGCCAGCAGCTGGGGAGCGGGAGGGGGCAATGAGCAGTTCTTC. It encodes CASSWGAGGGNEQFF.

The chain carries TRBV3-1 (or the pseudogene TRBV3-2) and TRBJ1-4; D might be TRBD1 (5 bases). There are 14 residues in the CDR3. V was shortened by 9 bases and J by 1 base, with 12 bases between the two germline ends. Germline CDR1 is LGHDT and CDR2 is YNNKEL (reference sequence). The CDR3 sequence: CASGGGETNEKLFF. The CDR3 DNA sequence: TGTGCCAGTGGGGGGGGAGAAACTAATGAAAAACTGTTTTTT.

Notes on this clone: Other DNA sequences in the sample encode the same CDR3. The V call is TRBV3-1 (or the pseudogene TRBV3-2), the J call TRBJ1-2, with D perhaps TRBD1 (6 bases). The germline V gene encodes CDR1 LGHDT and CDR2 YNNKEL (reference sequence). V shed 2 bases and J shed 4 bases, with 8 bases lying between them. The length of the CDR3 is 13 residues. The CDR3 nucleotides read TGTGCCAGCAGCCAAACAGGGTCCTATGGCTACACCTTC. Its translation is CASSQTGSYGYTF.

This sequence joins TRBV2 and TRBJ2-7, with D maybe TRBD2 (6 bases). Germline V gives CDR1 SNHLY, CDR2 FYNNEI. Trimming removed 7 bases from V and 2 bases from J, with 18 bases in between. CDR3 length equals 15 residues. CDR3: CASTLNAGNPYEQYF. The CDR3 DNA reads as TGTGCCAGCACCCTTAATGCGGGAAATCCCTACGAGCAGTACTTC.

The V gene is TRBV24-1, the J gene TRBJ2-2; the match to TRBD1 covers 7 bases. Germline CDR1 reads KGHDR; CDR2 reads SFDVKD. This CDR3 has 13 amino acids. V trimming: 4 bases; J trimming: 7 bases; junction bases outside the gene matches: 2. The CDR3 sequence is CATSDWTGGELFF. The CDR3, as DNA: TGTGCCACCAGTGACTGGACAGGCGGGGAGCTGTTTTTT.

This clone was seen a single time. V gene TRBV9 combines with J gene TRBJ2-1, with TRBD2 identical over 8 bases. The V and J ends lost 7 bases and 8 bases, in that order; junction bases with no gene match: 11. The CDR3 runs to 14 residues. Germline V gives CDR1 SGDLS, CDR2 YYNGEE. CDR3 sequence (DNA): TGTGCCAGCGGTCCCGGGACTAGAATCCATGAGCAGTTCTTC. Residues: CASGPGTRIHEQFF.

The chain's CDR3 is CASSPGGGTGELFF. The CDR3 DNA reads TGTGCCAGCAGCCCGGGCGGGGGAACTGGGGAGCTGTTTTTT. The chain has TRBV7-2 and TRBJ2-2; 7 nucleotides agree with TRBD2. The V gene's germline CDR1 is SGHTA and CDR2 FQGNSA. Trimming at V came to 5 bases and at J to 8 bases, leaving 8 bases not matched to a gene. CDR3 length: 14 amino acids.

The CDR3 nucleotides are TGTGCCAGCAGCTTGGGACAGGTTGGCTCTATTGAAGCTTTCTTT. Translating it yields CASSLGQVGSIEAFF. The chain couples TRBV5-6 to TRBJ1-1; a possible D gene is TRBD1 (6 bases). The CDR3 has 15 residues. The germline V gene has CDR1 SGHDT and CDR2 YYEEEE. V was trimmed by 0 bases and J by 7 bases, leaving 16 bases between them.

This clone was seen only once. The chain has TRBV27 and TRBJ1-1; D might be TRBD1 (5 bases). Trimming stripped 2 bases from V and 7 bases from J, with 11 bases between. This CDR3 comprises 13 residues. The V gene's germline CDR1 is MNHEY and CDR2 SMNVEV (reference sequence). The DNA of the CDR3 is TGTGCCAGCAGTTTAGTTGGGGCAGTTGAAGCTTTCTTT. This gives the protein CASSLVGAVEAFF.

This chain connects TRBV19 to TRBJ1-2, with D possibly being TRBD1 (6 bases). The CDR3 runs to 15 residues. The V gene's germline CDR1 is LNHDA and CDR2 SQIVND (reference sequence). Trimming shortened V by 5 bases and J by 0 bases, and 13 bases separated the two germline ends. DNA of the CDR3: TGTGCCAGTAGTCCCGGGGCAGGGGCTAACTATGGCTACACCTTC. Amino acid sequence: CASSPGAGANYGYTF. Full variable domain (missing parts from reference TRBV19 and TRBJ1-2): DGGITQSPKYLFRKEGQNVTLSCEQNLNHDAMYWYRQDPGQGLRLIYYSQIVNDFQKGDIAEGYSVSREKKESFPLTVTSAQKNPTAFYLCASSPGAGANYGYTFGSGTRLTVV.

The chain links TRBV5-4 to TRBJ2-1; a weak D match, TRBD2 (6 bases). This CDR3 region has 15 residues. The ends were cut back, 3 bases at V and 9 bases at J, with 19 bases in the middle. Looked up from germline, CDR1 is SGHNT and CDR2 is YYREEE (reference sequence). The CDR3 loop is CASSSRSGLIGEQFF. CDR3 nucleotides: TGTGCCAGCAGCTCCCGATCCGGACTAATCGGTGAGCAGTTCTTC.